The clone carrying this T cell receptor (beta chain) was picked up a small number of times. Its antigen is as yet unknown. Sequencing used immunoSEQ multiplex PCR; TCRdb keeps in-frame clones, though not all of them. Of more than 95,000 clones in the sample, 93% were seen once. The entry originates in a study of siplizumab effects on memory and regulatory T cells. Findings and caveats of the study: Assignment to unstimulated subsets succeeded for only a minor fraction of the alloreactive clones. About 75-96% of proliferating CD4+ or CD8+ clones had no assignable naive or memory phenotype. Naive T cells appeared more diverse than memory cells and seemed to be major alloresponse contributors.

The CDR3 totals 11 residues. CDR1 and CDR2 (germline): GTSNPN, SVGIG (reference sequence). Trimming left V 0 bases short and J 11 bases short, with 8 bases between. This receptor was identified in a human donor in good health. The sequencing input was Tregs sorted from blood. V gene TRBV30 combines with J gene TRBJ1-3; no reliable D call. In DNA form, the CDR3 reads TGTGCCTGGAGTGTATTTGAGGCCATATATTTT. Translated, it gives CAWSVFEAIYF.